This T cell receptor beta chain was retrieved from a study of beta chain features in type 1 diabetes (dated by TCRdb to about 2018). Describing the broader study: Patients and healthy donors did not differ in mean age, gender distribution, total cell number or subset yield. A total of 100 million to 110 million sorted cells were examined across all samples, and a strong correlation was observed between cell number per subset and RNA yield. In the study, TCRB repertoires of sorted circulating CD4+ T cell subsets from recently diagnosed type 1 diabetes patients were compared with those of matched healthy donors. Naive and central memory subsets were obtained from all 30 or so donors, but regulatory and stem cell-like memory subsets were isolated from only 8 patients and 8 healthy donors.

Between the V and J ends, shortened by 6 bases and 5 bases respectively, the junction contains 12 bases. From the cysteine up to the phenylalanine, the CDR3 has a length of 13 residues. Of the read, only the CDR3 DNA is kept; its 39 bases are in frame from base 1. Looking up the germline V gene yields CDR1 MNHEY and CDR2 SVGAGI. A single peripheral blood draw of around 0.11 L on average was collected from each donor into heparinised tubes. Using a panel that included CD45RO, CCR7, CD25, CD127, CD95 and CD27, naive, central memory, regulatory and stem cell-like memory CD4+ T cells were sorted on a BD FACSAria II. Every sorted population had a purity above 95%. Right away, PBMCs were isolated by Lymphoprep density gradient centrifugation and were stained directly, with no culture step. Samples were stained and sorted in pairs, with one healthy donor and one patient per experiment, so that batch effects were minimized.

All of the isolated RNA was reverse transcribed with the High Capacity cDNA Reverse Transcription Kit, so expressed TCRB transcripts were sequenced. Naive, central memory and regulatory T cell samples underwent deep immunoSEQ sequencing, averaging about 3.57 million total reads per sample. After sorted cells were lysed in RLT buffer, RNA was extracted with DNase-treated RNeasy Micro or Mini kits, with the choice depending on cell number. To prevent cross-contamination, each cell subset was processed individually, whereas patient and healthy donor samples were processed jointly. The immunoSEQ multiplex PCR was used to amplify TCRB sequences from cDNA, generating 87-bp fragments that spanned the CDR3 region. Sequencing of the amplicons was performed on the Illumina HiSeq platform. The study's processing was this. PCR bias was corrected computationally using synthetic template baselines, and reads within Hamming distance 2 were collapsed, with unmergeable singletons discarded. Reads were aligned against IMGT to assign V, D and J genes, CDR3 length and insertions or deletions at six rearrangement sites. Within each subset, clonotype counts were normalized to sorted cell number, after which true diversity and Gini coefficients were computed with the tcR R package. The overlap coefficient, calculated on TCRB nucleotide sequences, was used to measure repertoire sharing. Out-of-frame TCRB sequences from naive cells were analyzed to stand in for the pre-selection repertoire. TCRdb holds this immuneACCESS table with in-frame rearrangements only. Some clones are missing; in checked studies, unresolved V genes explain under half, and the rest has no known cause. That table is the source of V, J and clone size, and D and trimming were worked out from the DNA. This sample holds 400,000 to 450,000 clones; more than 11% were observed only once. The ten largest account for approximately 0.038% of the sample.

Overall study outcomes, separate from this receptor: Because cDNA was sequenced instead of genomic DNA, highly expressing activated cells could be over-represented, though the groups showed no difference in activation or CD3 levels. In all four CD4+ subsets, TCRB CDR3 length was moderately but significantly shorter in type 1 diabetes patients. At VDJ recombination sites, patients with type 1 diabetes made fewer insertions and deleted more nucleotides, a pattern implying thymic rearrangement abnormalities. Naive, central memory and regulatory TCRB repertoires appeared more similar among patients than among healthy donors. Because the HLA sub-analyses included only small numbers of individuals, any influence of HLA type on TCRB rearrangement was left unresolved. Shorter templates might be favored by PCR, yet because patient and control samples were amplified and corrected together, any such skew would affect both groups equally.

With respect to this clone: Its specific antigen is unknown. No base-level quality is on record; no much larger clone is a single base apart.

The chain is assembled from TRBV6-5 and TRBJ2-3; TRBD1 is possibly the D segment (5 matching bases). Sequenced material: naive CD4+ T cells from blood. In light of the paper, this sample's cell subset or site label describes: true naive CD4+ T cells. This receptor was identified in a young man in good health. This receptor has the CDR3 CASRDRWKDTQYF. The DNA sequence reads TGTGCCAGCAGAGACAGATGGAAAGATACGCAGTATTTT.